This entry features one TCR beta chain sequence. Its antigen is unidentified. The entirety of the isolated RNA underwent reverse transcription, so expressed TCRB transcripts were sequenced. The method was immunoSEQ multiplex PCR; TCRdb's version includes in-frame clones alone and lacks a portion of them. The sample consists of roughly 610,000 clones, 15% to 17% of them appearing once. The data stem from a study of beta chain features in type 1 diabetes. General study points: A potential influence of HLA type upon TCRB rearrangement remained unresolved herein.

This clonotype was obtained from a man younger than 35 in good health. The material sequenced was naive CD4+ T cells from blood.

For the CDR3, the DNA is TGTGCCAGCAGCTTGGAGGGGGCAGGGACTGAAGCTTTCTTT. Amino acids: CASSLEGAGTEAFF. The chain recombines TRBV7-3 with TRBJ1-1, with TRBD1 identical over 7 bases. The germline gives CDR1 SGHTA, CDR2 FQGTGA. Losses at the gene ends were 3 bases for V and 5 bases for J; bases not matched to a gene: 6. The CDR3 loop spans 14 amino acids.